This T cell receptor beta chain was retrieved from a study of beta chain features in type 1 diabetes. Study-level findings and limits: The naive, central memory and Treg TCRB repertoires of patients appeared to be more similar to one another than those of healthy donors. Here, the possible influence of HLA type (on TCRB rearrangement) remained unresolved.

A note on this clone: Its antigen is still unknown.

Germline trimming cut 0 bases from V and 3 bases from J; bases unmatched to any gene: 7. This CDR3 spans 16 amino acids. Germline assignment: CDR1 SGHTS and CDR2 YDEGEE. The sequenced template was cDNA made from the entire isolated RNA. The table came from immunoSEQ multiplex PCR; TCRdb's copy has only in-frame clones and leaves some out. The profile covers under 400,000 clones, with 10% to 15% appearing a single time and 0.017% taken by the ten largest. It was via CD45RO/CCR7/CD25/CD127/CD95/CD27 that CD4+ naive, central memory, regulatory and stem cell-like memory cells were sorted. Material: naive CD4+ T cells from blood. The V gene is TRBV5-8, the J gene TRBJ1-1; 8 nucleotides agree with TRBD1. The sequence was obtained from a man younger than 30 in good health. CDR3 protein: CASSLGQGLSDTEAFF. The CDR3 nucleotides read TGTGCCAGCAGCTTGGGACAGGGGCTGAGTGACACTGAAGCTTTCTTT. Full variable domain (remainder filled in from reference TRBV5-8 and TRBJ1-1): EAGVTQSPTHLIKTRGQQATLRCSPISGHTSVYWYQQALGLGLQFLLWYDEGEERNRGNFPPRFSGRQFPNYSSELNVNALELEDSALYLCASSLGQGLSDTEAFFGQGTRLTVV.